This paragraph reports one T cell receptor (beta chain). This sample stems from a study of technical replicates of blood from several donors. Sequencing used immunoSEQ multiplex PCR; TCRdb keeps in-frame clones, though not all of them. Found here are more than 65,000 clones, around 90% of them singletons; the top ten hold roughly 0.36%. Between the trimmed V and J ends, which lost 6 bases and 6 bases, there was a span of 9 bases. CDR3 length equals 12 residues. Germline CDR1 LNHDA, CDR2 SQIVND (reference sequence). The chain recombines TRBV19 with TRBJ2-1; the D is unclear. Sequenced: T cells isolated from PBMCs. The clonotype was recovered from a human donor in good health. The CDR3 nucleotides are TGTGCCAGTAGAGGCGGCCCCAATGAGCAGTTCTTC. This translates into CASRGGPNEQFF.